This T cell receptor (beta chain) is from a study of control samples from healthy donors and cancer patients. Method: immunoSEQ multiplex PCR; TCRdb's copy keeps in-frame clones and lacks some. The sample holds fewer than 100,000 clones; roughly 78% are singletons and the top ten take 1.5% to 2.5%. The germline CDR1 and CDR2 sequences are GTSNPN and SVGIG (reference sequence). V gave up 0 bases and J gave up 3 bases; unmatched junction bases: 13. The CDR3 loop spans 17 amino acids. This receptor was obtained from a man aged 55 to 70 in good health. V usage is TRBV30 and J usage is TRBJ2-5, with 7 bases that match TRBD2. Sequenced: blood. CDR3 sequence reads: CAWSVNELLAIEETQYF. CDR3 sequence (DNA): TGTGCCTGGAGTGTGAATGAGCTACTAGCGATCGAAGAGACCCAGTACTTC.